In this sample, the clone carrying this T cell receptor beta chain turned up once. Antigen specificity is unknown. These data come from a study of radiotherapy plus CTLA-4 blockade in lung cancer. Study outcomes and limitations: Reportedly, early blood T cell clone dynamics best predicted response, with interferon-beta. Blood-borne expansion of tumor-derived TCR clones followed radiotherapy plus ipilimumab.

Method: immunoSEQ multiplex PCR; TCRdb's copy keeps in-frame clones and lacks some. The sample has approximately 94,000 clones, approximately 80% seen once. The sample here was peripheral blood, taken from a patient treated with radiotherapy plus ipilimumab. The TCR sequence derives from a human donor with non-small cell lung cancer that progressed on radiotherapy plus ipilimumab.

CDR3: CASSHEGGENTGELFF. The CDR3 region has the DNA TGCGCCAGCAGCCACGAAGGGGGGGAGAACACCGGGGAGCTGTTTTTT. This chain connects TRBV4-1 to TRBJ2-2, with D possibly TRBD2 on 7 matching bases. The CDR3 consists of 16 residues. Trimming shortened V by 3 bases and J by 1 base, and 12 bases separated the two germline ends. Looked up from germline, CDR1 is MGHRA and CDR2 is YSYEKL.